This is a list of T cell receptor beta chains from one sample in a study of blood T cell repertoires in COVID-19. Measured with immunoSEQ multiplex PCR; TCRdb has only the in-frame clones, and not every one. The sample consists of 200,000 to 250,000 clones, around 86% of them appearing once. Sequenced material: PBMCs or T cells enriched from blood (not recorded which). All receptors derive from a woman aged 50 to 60 with acute COVID-19. CDR3s include the opening cysteine and the closing phenylalanine or tryptophan. The D gene is left open where the match is weak. Clone size is stated in some rows and not others, as once, few, many or a class when expanded.

j_gene,v_gene,d_gene,abundance,CDR3nt,CDR3aa
TRBJ2-1,TRBV19,.,.,TGTGCCAGTAGTATAGATACCCCAAACAACGAGCAGTTCTTC,CASSIDTPNNEQFF
TRBJ2-7,TRBV6-5,TRBD1,few,TGTGCCAGCAGCAGACAGGGGACCCGCTACGAGCAGTACTTC,CASSRQGTRYEQYF
TRBJ1-3,TRBV18,.,.,TGTGCCAGCTCACCATCCGCCAGGGTGGACTCTGGAAACACCATATATTTT,CASSPSARVDSGNTIYF
TRBJ2-2,TRBV7-2,.,.,TGTGCCAGCAGCTTAGGAGTCTCTACCACCGGGGAGCTGTTTTTT,CASSLGVSTTGELFF
TRBJ1-4,TRBV14,.,.,TGTGCCAGCAGCCAAGATCATCGGGCGGGGTCCAGGTGGAGCTTTAATGAAAAACTGTTTTTT,CASSQDHRAGSRWSFNEKLFF
TRBJ2-2,TRBV28,TRBD2,.,TGTGCCAGCAGTTTGATACTAGCGGGAGAAACCGGGGAGCTGTTTTTT,CASSLILAGETGELFF
TRBJ1-5,TRBV18,.,once,TGTGCCAGCTCACCCAGACAGCTGAGGTATAGCAATCAGCCCCAGCATTTT,CASSPRQLRYSNQPQHF
TRBJ2-1,TRBV6-5,TRBD2,.,TGTGCCAGCAGAGGACTAGCGGGAAACAATGAGCAGTTCTTC,CASRGLAGNNEQFF
TRBJ2-7,TRBV7-2,.,few,TGTGCCAGCAGCTTTTCAGGAACCACCTACGAGCAGTACTTC,CASSFSGTTYEQYF
TRBJ1-6,TRBV30,.,.,TGTGCCTGGAGTGACAGAGCAGATAATTCACCCCTCCACTTT,CAWSDRADNSPLHF
TRBJ1-3,TRBV28,.,.,TGTGCCAGCAGTTTATGGGGCGTACAGGGTCCTGGAAACACCATATATTTT,CASSLWGVQGPGNTIYF
TRBJ1-5,TRBV5-1,.,.,TGCGCCAGCAGCTTCGGAGGCAATCAGCCCCAGCATTTT,CASSFGGNQPQHF
TRBJ2-7,TRBV5-1,TRBD1,.,TGCGCCAGCGCGACCGGGACAGGTTCCTACGAGCAGTACTTC,CASATGTGSYEQYF
TRBJ1-2,TRBV19,.,.,TGTGCCAGTAGGGCAGGGGCGGCCTATGGCTACACCTTC,CASRAGAAYGYTF
TRBJ1-1,TRBV18,TRBD1,.,TGTGCCAGCTCACCGACAGGGACCAGCTCTAGTGGAGCTTTCTTT,CASSPTGTSSSGAFF
TRBJ2-7,TRBV5-1,.,.,TGCGCCAGCAGCTCATCAACATACTACGAGCAGTACTTC,CASSSSTYYEQYF
TRBJ2-7,TRBV18,TRBD1,.,TGTGCCAGCTCACCCGACAGGGTCTCCTACGAGCAGTACTTC,CASSPDRVSYEQYF
TRBJ2-5,TRBV7-2,TRBD2,.,TGTGCCGTGAAATTGGGACTAGCGGAGACCCAGTACTTC,CAVKLGLAETQYF
TRBJ2-4,TRBV11-3,.,.,TGTGCCAGCAGCTCCTTTGTCAACCCCGGGAACATTCAGTACTTC,CASSSFVNPGNIQYF
TRBJ2-7,TRBV19,.,many,TGTGCCAGTAGTATAAAGGGGTCCAACTACGAGCAGTACTTC,CASSIKGSNYEQYF
TRBJ2-5,TRBV18,TRBD1,.,TGTGCCAGCTCACCCATCCGGGACAGGCAAGAGACCCAGTACTTC,CASSPIRDRQETQYF
TRBJ1-2,TRBV4-3,.,.,TGCGCCAGCAGCCAAGAATTAGTCTACGGCTACACCTTC,CASSQELVYGYTF
TRBJ2-3,TRBV29-1,TRBD2,.,TGCAGCGTTGATACGGGACTAGCGGGAGTTAGCGTGGCAGATACGCAGTATTTT,CSVDTGLAGVSVADTQYF
TRBJ2-2,TRBV7-9,TRBD1,.,TGTGCCAGCAGCTCCTGGGGGACAGGGGGCGCAACCGGGGAGCTGTTTTTT,CASSSWGTGGATGELFF
TRBJ1-2,TRBV28,.,few,TGTGCCAGCAGCCACACACCGACCGCCCGCCAGGGTGGCTACACCTTC,CASSHTPTARQGGYTF
TRBJ1-1,TRBV14,.,.,TGTGCCAGCAGCCAGGGGGCCAACCTTGAAGCTTTCTTT,CASSQGANLEAFF
TRBJ2-2,TRBV19,TRBD1,.,TGTGCCAGTAGTAGGGGGGACAGGGTTTTTGACGGGGAGCTGTTTTTT,CASSRGDRVFDGELFF
TRBJ1-4,TRBV6-5,TRBD1,.,TGTGCCAGCAGTCTTGGACAGGGTAATGAAAAACTGTTTTTT,CASSLGQGNEKLFF
TRBJ1-2,TRBV28,TRBD1,once,TGTGCCAGCAGTTTAGGGACAGGGGGATTCGGCTACACCTTC,CASSLGTGGFGYTF
TRBJ2-6,TRBV18,.,.,TGTGCCAGCTCACTAAAACAGGGAAGTGGTGGGGCCAACGTCCTGACTTTC,CASSLKQGSGGANVLTF
TRBJ2-2,TRBV19,TRBD1,.,TGTGCCAGTAGTCAAGCCGGGACAGGGGCGGCCGGGGAGCTGTTTTTT,CASSQAGTGAAGELFF
TRBJ1-2,TRBV7-9,.,.,TGTGCCAGCAGCTTAAACTCTCGGGGCTATGGCTACACCTTC,CASSLNSRGYGYTF
TRBJ1-2,TRBV18,.,.,TGTGCCAGCTCACCCGCGGCCCTCCGGAACTATGGCTACACCTTC,CASSPAALRNYGYTF
TRBJ1-6,TRBV3-1/TRBV3-2,.,.,TGTGCCAGCAGTCCGGACCGGCAGGGGCATTCACCCCTCCACTTT,CASSPDRQGHSPLHF
TRBJ2-2,TRBV7-8,.,.,TGTGCCAGCAGCTTAAGGGGGTGGAACACCGGGGAGCTGTTTTTT,CASSLRGWNTGELFF
TRBJ2-5,TRBV5-1,TRBD2,.,TGCGCCAGCAGGCGGGCTCTTAGCGGGACGGAGACCCAGTACTTC,CASRRALSGTETQYF
TRBJ1-4,TRBV12-3/TRBV12-4,.,.,TGTGCCAGCAGCGGCAGGGTGGGTGAAAAACTGTTTTTT,CASSGRVGEKLFF
TRBJ1-5,TRBV12-3/TRBV12-4,TRBD1,.,TGTGCCAGCACCACAGGGGGGGTTCAGCCCCAGCATTTT,CASTTGGVQPQHF
TRBJ2-7,TRBV3-1/TRBV3-2,TRBD2,once,TGTGCCAGCAGCCAGTCTCCGGGACTAGCGTTCGAGCAGTACTTC,CASSQSPGLAFEQYF
TRBJ2-1,TRBV24-1,.,.,TGTGCCACCAGCCCGCAGGGCAATGAGCAGTTCTTC,CATSPQGNEQFF